Listed here are 20 T cell receptor beta chains from one sample, sequenced in a study of vaccination effects on CD4 cells after COVID-19 (dated by TCRdb to the early 2020s). In the ViraFEST assay, PBMC were stimulated with viral peptide pools, and TCR sequencing was then used to find antigen-specific CD4+ T cell clonotypes based on their expansion. After less than 13 days of culture, CD4+ T cells were isolated with the EasySep CD4+ T cell isolation kit. None of the healthy vaccine recipients had a prior SARS-CoV-2 infection, which was confirmed by nucleocapsid antibody tests that came back negative both before and after vaccination. Library prep was done by the immunoSEQ multiplex PCR assay. The immuneACCESS repertoire file appears here via TCRdb, limited to in-frame rearrangements. These files lack a portion of the clones; in checked studies, under half of the deficit traces to unresolved V genes, and the cause of the others is not known. Present in this sample are about 41,000 clones, about two thirds of which were seen just once. The ten largest make up about 28% of the sample.

Their recognized antigens are unknown. This specimen consisted of CD4+ T cells from PBMCs cultured with HCoV-OC43 spike peptides, obtained before COVID-19 vaccination. The cell subset or site label on this specimen signifies: HCoV-OC43 spike overlapping peptide pool stimulation. Source of these receptors: a human donor who received a COVID-19 vaccine.

The gene calls are TRBV28 and TRBJ2-2; TRBD2 might be the D (5 bases). V lost 4 bases and J lost 5, with 11 bases in between. From germline, CDR1 is MDHEN and CDR2 SYDVKM. The CDR3 consists of 14 residues. CDR3 loop: CASSWSGGTGELFF. Written as DNA, the CDR3 is TGTGCCAGCAGTTGGAGCGGCGGAACCGGGGAGCTGTTTTTT.

The sample holds one count of this clone. This chain connects TRBV10-3 to TRBJ2-3; TRBD2 agrees at 7 bases. This CDR3 is built from 15 residues. V lost 3 bases, J lost 2 bases, and 5 bases stayed unmatched. Germline V gene sequence: CDR1 ENHRY, CDR2 SYGVKD. This CDR3 reads CAISEGGGNTDTQYF. The DNA of the CDR3 is TGTGCCATCAGTGAAGGCGGGGGTAACACAGATACGCAGTATTTT.

This clone was counted between two and nine times. J is TRBJ2-1 and V is TRBV5-1, with 8 bases matching TRBD2. The CDR3 is made up of 15 amino acids. CDR1 is SGHRS, CDR2 YFSETQ, per germline. The V segment lost 2 bases and the J segment 2 bases; nucleotides outside the gene matches: 3. The CDR3 loop is CASSFQAGAYNEQFF. For the CDR3, the DNA is TGCGCCAGCAGCTTCCAAGCGGGAGCCTACAATGAGCAGTTCTTC.

This clone was recorded once. This chain uses TRBV28 with TRBJ2-7; 9 bases are a match to TRBD2. The germline V gene has CDR1 MDHEN and CDR2 SYDVKM. The CDR3 is 14 amino acids. V was pared by 4 bases and J by 5 bases, with 6 bases of the junction left unmatched. The CDR3 protein is CASSSGTSPDEQYF. The CDR3 DNA reads as TGTGCCAGCAGTTCGGGGACTAGCCCTGACGAGCAGTACTTC.

The V call is TRBV6-5, the J call TRBJ2-6; no clear D gene. Between the trimmed V and J ends, which lost 4 bases and 2 bases, there was a span of 12 bases. The CDR3 length is 16 residues. Germline V gene data show CDR1 as MNHEY and CDR2 as SVGAGI. The CDR3 spells CASSSSSSTGANVLTF. The CDR3 DNA reads as TGTGCCAGCAGTTCCTCGTCCAGCACTGGGGCCAACGTCCTGACTTTC.

The chain links TRBV28 to TRBJ2-5; 7 bases fit TRBD2. This CDR3 spans 16 amino acids. Germline-derived CDR1 and CDR2 are MDHEN and SYDVKM. The V segment lost 8 bases and the J segment 5 bases; nucleotides outside the gene matches: 17. The CDR3 protein is CASAPPGPGGGETQYF. The CDR3 nucleotides read TGTGCCAGCGCCCCGCCAGGGCCGGGAGGCGGGGAGACCCAGTACTTC.

The gene calls are TRBV30 and TRBJ2-2; D might be TRBD2 (5 bases). The ends were cut back, 0 bases at V and 2 bases at J, with 13 bases in the middle. Per germline, CDR1 GTSNPN and CDR2 SVGIG (reference sequence). The CDR3 extends over 16 amino acids. The CDR3 protein is CAWSVMARTNTGELFF. Written as DNA, the CDR3 is TGTGCCTGGAGTGTAATGGCGCGGACTAACACCGGGGAGCTGTTTTTT.

This clone was detected a few times. CDR3: CASSLVETQYF. DNA of the CDR3: TGTGCCAGCAGCTTAGTAGAGACCCAGTACTTC. The genes are TRBV7-2 and TRBJ2-5; no definite D call. In germline, CDR1 is SGHTA, CDR2 FQGNSA. Trimming took off 1 base at V and 4 bases at J, with 1 base between the two ends. The CDR3 sequence is 11 residues long.

The CDR3 DNA sequence: TGCGCCAGCAGCCAAGATCTGGGCCCGGGCTACACCTTC. Translated, it gives CASSQDLGPGYTF. The gene calls are TRBV4-3 and TRBJ1-2; D remains unclear. The CDR3 extends over 13 amino acids. The ends were cut back, 0 bases at V and 8 bases at J, with 10 bases in the middle. Per the germline V gene, CDR1 is LGHNA and CDR2 is YSLEER.

This clone was recorded only once. In DNA, the CDR3 is TGTGCCAGCAGCTTGTACGTTCCGGGTATGAACACTGAAGCTTTCTTT. Translating it yields CASSLYVPGMNTEAFF. This chain links TRBV5-8 with TRBJ1-1; D gene uncertain. The V and J ends lost 1 base and 0 bases respectively, with 13 bases between them. Germline V gives CDR1 SGHTS, CDR2 YDEGEE. CDR3 length: 16 amino acids.

The rearrangement links TRBV27 to TRBJ2-3, with TRBD2 as a possible D gene (6 bases). The CDR3 is made up of 14 amino acids. Trimming removed 6 bases at V and 6 bases at J, with 16 bases between. Germline V CDR1 and CDR2: MNHEY, SMNVEV (reference sequence). The CDR3 is CASSRPGLGDTQYF. Written as DNA, the CDR3 is TGTGCCAGCAGCCGACCGGGACTTGGGGATACGCAGTATTTT.

J is TRBJ2-1 and V is TRBV15; the match to TRBD2 covers 8 bases. There are 15 residues in the CDR3. Trimming cost V 5 bases and J 6 bases; bases outside gene matches: 9. The V gene's germline CDR1 is LNHNV and CDR2 YYDKDF (reference sequence). The CDR3 protein is CATSRPGLGSNEQFF. Here the CDR3 DNA reads TGTGCCACCAGCCGGCCGGGACTAGGGTCCAATGAGCAGTTCTTC.

The CDR3 coding sequence is TGTGCCAGCAGCACCGGACTCAACAGGGGCTACGAGCAGTACTTC. This translates into CASSTGLNRGYEQYF. This chain connects TRBV5-4 to TRBJ2-7, with TRBD1 matching over 7 bases. Germline V gene data show CDR1 as SGHNT and CDR2 as YYREEE (reference sequence). Trimming removed 4 bases from V and 3 bases from J; junction bases left unmatched: 10. The CDR3 length is 15 residues.

This chain joins TRBV12-3 or TRBV12-4 and TRBJ2-7; D gene uncertain. This CDR3 contains 13 residues. Trimming pared 3 bases from V and 5 bases from J, leaving 11 bases between. CDR3 region: CASSFSPDHEQYF. Here the CDR3 DNA reads TGTGCCAGCAGTTTCTCCCCGGACCACGAGCAGTACTTC.

This clone appeared a few times. The gene calls are TRBV3-1 (or the pseudogene TRBV3-2) and TRBJ1-2; D gene uncertain. The germline V and J ends were trimmed by 0 bases and 11 bases, with 7 bases remaining between them. This CDR3 has 11 residues. CDR1 LGHDT and CDR2 YNNKEL come from the germline V gene (reference sequence). For the CDR3, the DNA is TGTGCCAGCAGCCAAGAGAGGTTATACACCTTC. Its protein product is CASSQERLYTF.

This clone was observed a few times. V gene TRBV5-1 combines with J gene TRBJ2-1, with D perhaps given as TRBD1 or TRBD2 (5 bases each). The CDR3 consists of 14 residues. Germline CDR1 is SGHRS and CDR2 is YFSETQ. V was clipped by 4 bases and J by 6 bases, with 14 bases between them. The CDR3 spells CASSPGPGANEQFF. The CDR3, as DNA: TGCGCCAGCAGCCCGGGACCCGGCGCCAATGAGCAGTTCTTC. The full variable domain, its missing parts supplied by reference TRBV5-1 and TRBJ2-1, is KAGVTQTPRYLIKTRGQQVTLSCSPISGHRSVSWYQQTPGQGLQFLFEYFSETQRNKGNFPGRFSGRQFSNSRSEMNVSTLELGDSALYLCASSPGPGANEQFFGPGTRLTVL.

The rearrangement uses TRBV12-3 or TRBV12-4 and TRBJ1-2; the match to TRBD1 covers 7 bases. The CDR3 is 13 amino acids. V lost 3 bases, J lost 7 bases, and 5 bases stayed unmatched. CDR3 protein: CASSLSRQGGYTF. The CDR3 DNA is TGTGCCAGCAGTTTGTCCCGACAGGGTGGCTACACCTTC.

This clone has just one count. The chain is built from TRBV2 and TRBJ2-2; D is ambiguous. Germline-derived CDR1 and CDR2 are SNHLY and FYNNEI. The CDR3 consists of 13 residues. Deletions cut 7 bases from V and 9 bases from J, with 15 bases between. The CDR3 sequence: CASTKEPTRELFF. CDR3 bases: TGTGCCAGCACAAAAGAACCAACGAGGGAGCTGTTTTTT.

The CDR3 loop is CASSLDPGQGEQYF. In DNA form, the CDR3 reads TGCGCCAGCAGCTTGGACCCGGGGCAGGGCGAGCAGTACTTC. J is TRBJ2-7 and V is TRBV5-1; D assignment may be TRBD1 or TRBD2 (5 bases each). Germline CDR1 is SGHRS and CDR2 is YFSETQ. CDR3 length: 14 amino acids. The ends were cut back, 0 bases at V and 6 bases at J, with 13 bases in the middle.

The chain couples TRBV2 to TRBJ1-2; 10 bases map to TRBD1. This CDR3 spans 13 amino acids. CDR1 is SNHLY, CDR2 FYNNEI, per germline. V trimming: 10 bases; J trimming: 7 bases; junction bases outside the gene matches: 9. This CDR3 reads CATKVDRGPGYTF. Written as DNA, the CDR3 is TGTGCCACCAAAGTCGACAGGGGGCCTGGCTACACCTTC.